This TCR beta chain originates from a study of blood T cell repertoires in COVID-19. Overall study context: PBMCs, B-cell-depleted T cells, or T cells provided the cDNA or gDNA that made up the material.

Authors' processing steps: Reference gene primer amplification gave nucleated cell count estimates. The protocol was immunoSEQ multiplex PCR, while the TCRdb copy is restricted to in-frame clones and leaves out a portion. For V, J and clone size, that table is used; D and trimming come from the DNA. The data show under 250,000 clones, with about four fifths seen just once and just under 9% held by the top ten. The CDR3 consists of 17 residues. From germline, CDR1 is SGHTA and CDR2 FQGNSA. Trimming cost V 3 bases and J 8 bases, with 25 bases left between them. Enrolled through a virtual design, the participants were between roughly 18 and 95 years of age and came from under 30 US areas.

The receptor comes from a woman between 50 and 59 years old with acute COVID-19. What was sequenced was PBMCs or T cells enriched from blood (not recorded which). The rearrangement joins TRBV7-2 to TRBJ1-2; tentative D call: TRBD1 (5 bases). The CDR3 region has the DNA TGTGCCAGCAGCTTCTTTTTTTCTACAGGTTGGGATGGGGGCTACACCTTC. Translation gives CASSFFFSTGWDGGYTF.